The TCR beta chain under discussion was sequenced for a study of T cells in Graves' hyperthyroidism and ophthalmopathy. This clonotype was recorded at least ten times. Amplification yielded TCR beta CDR3 regions, with RNA transcripts as the source. The TCR CDR3 was amplified in a first-round RT-PCR using the HTBI primer set. TCRdb re-derived calls from the multiplex PCR reads in MiXCR, one entry per CDR3 protein. The table lists about 360,000 distinct CDR3 sequences, about 13% of them singletons. These patients, aged 18 to 65, had recently diagnosed hyperthyroidism lasting under 2 months. Lactation, pregnancy, other autoimmune disease or uncontrolled infection led to exclusion of patients. The CDR3 sequence is 13 residues long. Trimming took off 5 bases at V and 8 bases at J, with 15 bases between the two ends. From germline, CDR1 is MDHEN and CDR2 SYDVKM.

The receptor comes from a woman aged 18-35 years with Graves' hyperthyroidism. The sequencing sample was made of blood. The rearrangement uses TRBV28 and TRBJ1-2, with D tentatively TRBD1 (6 bases). The DNA of the CDR3 is TGTGCCAGCAGTAGTTTGTCAGGGGTCGGCTACACCTTC. Translated, it gives CASSSLSGVGYTF.